This T cell receptor beta chain was found in a study of blood T cell repertoires in COVID-19. Study background: The cDNA or gDNA used as material had been derived from T cells, B-cell-depleted T cells, or PBMCs.

Original analysis: How many nucleated cells were present was estimated from reference gene primer amplification. Sequencing used immunoSEQ multiplex PCR; TCRdb keeps in-frame clones, though not all of them. V, J and clone size are those of that table, while D and trimming were read from the DNA. The repertoire consists of fewer than 200,000 clones, with 80% to 90% occurring once and the leading ten covering under 2%. This CDR3 has 15 amino acids. The germline V gene encodes CDR1 MNHEY and CDR2 SMNVEV (reference sequence). Trimming cost V 3 bases and J 1 base; bases outside gene matches: 4. V and J are TRBV27 and TRBJ1-1, with 8 bases aligning to TRBD1. The clonotype originates from a man aged 18 to 29 who had recovered from COVID-19. The sequenced sample was peripheral blood. The CDR3 DNA reads as TGTGCCAGCAGTTTCACCGGGACAGGGAACACTGAAGCTTTCTTT. Translated: CASSFTGTGNTEAFF.